This T cell receptor (delta chain) is drawn from a study of DNA immune sequencing with unique molecular identifiers (dated by TCRdb to 2020 to 2022). Turning to the overall study: Immunomagnetic cell separation was used to enrich gammadelta T cells from buffy coats, and the genomic DNA of the enriched gammadelta T cells was then sequenced. gammadelta T cells were enriched from PBMC of 10 or so healthy individuals by fluorescence-activated cell sorting. To compare enriched and non-enriched samples, about 100 ng of enriched gammadelta T-cell DNA and 1 ug of non-enriched PBMC DNA were sequenced. The study developed and validated an ultrasensitive DNA-based TRD repertoire sequencing method using PCR-introduced unique molecular identifiers. The method was validated on synthetic reference molecules and on blood samples from healthy individuals. Healthy individuals were used as donors, and sorted peripheral blood gammadelta T cells were profiled from around 10 of these donors. Broad study findings and their caveats: The primer-based approach is unable to detect novel TRD sequences that the primers do not target. TRDV2 paired with TRDJ1 was the most common TRD rearrangement among clonotypes in healthy donors. Healthy donors differed in TRD repertoire diversity, and several donors were highly oligoclonal, meaning the top 5 clonotypes made up more than half of productive molecules.

This clone was observed at least ten times. Its specific antigen is unknown. No quality values exist for individual bases; no much larger clone is one base distant. Receptor libraries were prepared by multiplex PCR. A 32-plex assay with primers for all 8 TRDV and 4 TRDJ genes covering the CDR3 was used to amplify genomic DNA. A 12-nucleotide UMI was added during two to three barcoding PCR cycles, followed by a second PCR with Illumina adapter primers. Libraries were purified with AMPure XP beads and quality-checked on a Fragment Analyzer with the HS NGS Fragment kit. The sequencing was run with an Illumina MiniSeq mid-output kit, including roughly 18% PhiX, and 150 cycles of paired-end reads. The paper's data handling went like this. Reads were processed with MIGEC version 1.2.9 to group reads by UMI and build error-corrected consensus sequences. Post-processing used modified VDJtools version 1.2.1 scripts and the tcR R package. TCRdb reprocessed the public reads with the caller CATT; rows with the same DNA were merged afterwards. The V and J calls, along with clone size, are taken from TCRdb and not from the paper's own processing. In this sample the table shows some 2,500 delta-chain clones, 8.4% of which occur a single time. The ten largest clones take up approximately 50% of the sample.

Spanning cysteine to phenylalanine, the CDR3 consists of 18 amino acids. The CDR3 DNA has 54 bases and is translated from base 1. Based on the germline V gene, the CDR1 and CDR2 sequences are GEAIGNYY and EKD. The germline V and J ends show losses of 0 bases and 0 bases respectively, and no gene match explains 10 bases of the junction. The source of this sequence is a human donor in good health. The rearrangement joined TRDV2 to TRDJ1; 9 central bases correspond to TRDD3. Sequenced: gamma-delta T cells enriched from blood buffy coat, or unenriched PBMCs (not recorded which). Here is the DNA: TGTGCCTGTGACACCGTAACTGGGGGAAAAAAGTACACCGATAAACTCATCTTT. Its coded protein is CACDTVTGGKKYTDKLIF.